Listed below are T cell receptor beta chains from one sample, sequenced in a study of chemoradiotherapy in HPV16-positive cancers. The repertoire was sequenced with immunoSEQ multiplex PCR; TCRdb's copy has only in-frame clones and lacks some. The sample comprises about 66,000 clones, about 88% of which are singletons, and 4% to 4.5% rests with the top ten. The sequencing used blood, collected from a patient who underwent chemoradiotherapy. The origin of the receptors is a human donor with HPV-associated anogenital cancer. The CDR3 runs from the conserved cysteine through the conserved F or W. The order of the fields is clone size, J gene, V gene, D gene, CDR3 DNA, CDR3 protein. D genes are given only for firm matches. Not all rows give a size; the values are once, few, many and, for expanded clones, a class.

clone size: -; J gene: TRBJ1-1; V gene: TRBV19; D gene: TRBD1; CDR3 DNA: TGTGCCAGTAGAATCGACAGGGCCACTGAAGCTTTCTTT; CDR3 protein: CASRIDRATEAFF
clone size: -; J gene: TRBJ2-1; V gene: TRBV29-1; D gene: -; CDR3 DNA: TGCAGCGTTGAAGGGGAACAGAGCTCCTACAATGAGCAGTTCTTC; CDR3 protein: CSVEGEQSSYNEQFF
clone size: -; J gene: TRBJ2-1; V gene: TRBV18; D gene: TRBD2; CDR3 DNA: TGTGCCAGCTCACCAACGACGGGGGGGGTCGGCAATGAGCAGTTCTTC; CDR3 protein: CASSPTTGGVGNEQFF
clone size: -; J gene: TRBJ2-5; V gene: TRBV9; D gene: -; CDR3 DNA: TGTGCCAGCAGCCCCCGTTTGAGGGGGGCGGGGGAGACCCAGTACTTC; CDR3 protein: CASSPRLRGAGETQYF
clone size: -; J gene: TRBJ1-2; V gene: TRBV7-2; D gene: TRBD1; CDR3 DNA: TGTGCCAGCAGCTTAGTTTTGGGACAGACCGGTGGCTACACCTTC; CDR3 protein: CASSLVLGQTGGYTF
clone size: -; J gene: TRBJ2-5; V gene: TRBV6-5; D gene: TRBD1; CDR3 DNA: TGTGCCAGCACCGGGACAGGGGTGGAGACCCAGTACTTC; CDR3 protein: CASTGTGVETQYF
clone size: -; J gene: TRBJ1-3; V gene: TRBV11-1; D gene: -; CDR3 DNA: TGTGCCAGCAGCTCCCGCCACATCTCTGGAAACACCATATATTTT; CDR3 protein: CASSSRHISGNTIYF
clone size: -; J gene: TRBJ1-2; V gene: TRBV4-2; D gene: -; CDR3 DNA: TGTGCCAGCAGTAGTCAGGGAGGCCCTAACTATGGCTACACCTTC; CDR3 protein: CASSSQGGPNYGYTF
clone size: -; J gene: TRBJ1-2; V gene: TRBV27; D gene: -; CDR3 DNA: TGTGCCAGCAGTTTGTTGGGGGGCTACACCTTC; CDR3 protein: CASSLLGGYTF
clone size: -; J gene: TRBJ2-2; V gene: TRBV9; D gene: -; CDR3 DNA: TGTGCCAGCAGCGCCGGGGAGGGGGCGATCACCGGGGAGCTGTTTTTT; CDR3 protein: CASSAGEGAITGELFF
clone size: -; J gene: TRBJ2-7; V gene: TRBV28; D gene: -; CDR3 DNA: TGTGCCAGCAGCCACCAGGGTTACGAGCAGTACTTC; CDR3 protein: CASSHQGYEQYF
clone size: -; J gene: TRBJ2-3; V gene: TRBV5-1; D gene: -; CDR3 DNA: TGCGCCAGCAGCTTGGAAGCAGATACGCAGTATTTT; CDR3 protein: CASSLEADTQYF
clone size: -; J gene: TRBJ1-1; V gene: TRBV7-9; D gene: -; CDR3 DNA: TGTGCCAGCAGCTTAGATTCGTATCTGAACACTGAAGCTTTCTTT; CDR3 protein: CASSLDSYLNTEAFF
clone size: -; J gene: TRBJ1-2; V gene: TRBV9; D gene: -; CDR3 DNA: TGTGCCAGCAGCGCGGAACTTTGGACAGAAGGCTACACCTTC; CDR3 protein: CASSAELWTEGYTF
clone size: -; J gene: TRBJ2-3; V gene: TRBV6-1; D gene: TRBD1; CDR3 DNA: TGTGCCAGCCGGGACAGGACCCGCACAGATACGCAGTATTTT; CDR3 protein: CASRDRTRTDTQYF
clone size: few; J gene: TRBJ1-2; V gene: TRBV21-1; D gene: -; CDR3 DNA: TGTGCCAGCAGCAAAGAGGGAGGAGGCGGAAACTATGGCTACACCTTC; CDR3 protein: CASSKEGGGGNYGYTF
clone size: -; J gene: TRBJ2-7; V gene: TRBV7-3; D gene: -; CDR3 DNA: TGTGCCAGCAGCCTAAGGGGGGACTCAGCCTACGAGCAGTACTTC; CDR3 protein: CASSLRGDSAYEQYF
clone size: -; J gene: TRBJ1-1; V gene: TRBV19; D gene: TRBD1; CDR3 DNA: TGTGCCAGTAGTTCCTACGACAGGGGGACTGAAGCTTTCTTT; CDR3 protein: CASSSYDRGTEAFF
clone size: -; J gene: TRBJ1-1; V gene: TRBV18; D gene: -; CDR3 DNA: TGTGCCACCGAGTTCCAAGCGAACACTGAAGCTTTCTTT; CDR3 protein: CATEFQANTEAFF
clone size: few; J gene: TRBJ1-2; V gene: TRBV4-2; D gene: -; CDR3 DNA: TGTGCCAGCAGCCAAGTCCTTAACTATGGCTACACCTTC; CDR3 protein: CASSQVLNYGYTF
clone size: -; J gene: TRBJ2-5; V gene: TRBV19; D gene: -; CDR3 DNA: TGTGCCAGTTCCCGACCCCCGCAGACAGAACTAGGACGGGAGACCCAGTACTTC; CDR3 protein: CASSRPPQTELGRETQYF
clone size: few; J gene: TRBJ1-4; V gene: TRBV7-2; D gene: -; CDR3 DNA: TGTGCCAGCAGCCCTCTCCATGGTGAAAAACTGTTTTTT; CDR3 protein: CASSPLHGEKLFF
clone size: few; J gene: TRBJ1-2; V gene: TRBV29-1; D gene: -; CDR3 DNA: TGCAGCGTTGCCGGGTTAGGAGGCTACACCTTC; CDR3 protein: CSVAGLGGYTF
clone size: -; J gene: TRBJ2-5; V gene: TRBV10-1; D gene: -; CDR3 DNA: TGCGCCAGCAGTGAGGGGTGGAAGACCCAGTACTTC; CDR3 protein: CASSEGWKTQYF
clone size: -; J gene: TRBJ1-1; V gene: TRBV4-2; D gene: TRBD1; CDR3 DNA: TGTGCCAGCAGCCAACCCGGGACAGTCGGAAGGACTGAAGCTTTCTTT; CDR3 protein: CASSQPGTVGRTEAFF
clone size: -; J gene: TRBJ1-1; V gene: TRBV5-1; D gene: -; CDR3 DNA: TGCGCCAGCAGCTTGCTTGGCCCAGGCGCGGGCACTGAAGCTTTCTTT; CDR3 protein: CASSLLGPGAGTEAFF